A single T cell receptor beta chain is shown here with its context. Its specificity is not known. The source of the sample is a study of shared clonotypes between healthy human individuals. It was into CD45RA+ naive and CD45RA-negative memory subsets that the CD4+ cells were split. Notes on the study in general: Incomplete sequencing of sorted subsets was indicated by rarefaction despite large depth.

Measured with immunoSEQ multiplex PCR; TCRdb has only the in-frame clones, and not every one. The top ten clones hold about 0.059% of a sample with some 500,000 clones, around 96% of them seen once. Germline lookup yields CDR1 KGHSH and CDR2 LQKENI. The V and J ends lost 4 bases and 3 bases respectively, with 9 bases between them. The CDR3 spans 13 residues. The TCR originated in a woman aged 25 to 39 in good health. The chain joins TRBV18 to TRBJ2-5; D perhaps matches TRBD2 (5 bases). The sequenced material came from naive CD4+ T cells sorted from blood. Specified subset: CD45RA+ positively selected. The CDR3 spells CASSRGVEETQYF. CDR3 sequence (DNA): TGTGCCAGCTCACGGGGAGTGGAAGAGACCCAGTACTTC.